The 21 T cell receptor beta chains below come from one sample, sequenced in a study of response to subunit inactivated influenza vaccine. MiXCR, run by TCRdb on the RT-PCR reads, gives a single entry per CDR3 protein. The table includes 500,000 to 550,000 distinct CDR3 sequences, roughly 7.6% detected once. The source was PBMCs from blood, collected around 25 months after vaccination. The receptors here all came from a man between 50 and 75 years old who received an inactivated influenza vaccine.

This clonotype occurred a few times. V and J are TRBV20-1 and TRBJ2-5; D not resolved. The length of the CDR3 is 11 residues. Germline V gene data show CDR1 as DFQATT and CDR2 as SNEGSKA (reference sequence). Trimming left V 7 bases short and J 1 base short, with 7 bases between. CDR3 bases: TGCAGTGGGGAAATCCAAGAGACCCAGTACTTC. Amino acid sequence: CSGEIQETQYF.

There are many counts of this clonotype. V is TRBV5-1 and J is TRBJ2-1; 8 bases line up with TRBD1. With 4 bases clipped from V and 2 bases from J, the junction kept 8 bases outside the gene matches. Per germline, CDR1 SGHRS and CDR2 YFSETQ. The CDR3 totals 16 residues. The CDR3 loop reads CASSHRQGNTYNEQFF. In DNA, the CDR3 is TGCGCCAGCAGCCATCGACAGGGGAACACCTACAATGAGCAGTTCTTC.

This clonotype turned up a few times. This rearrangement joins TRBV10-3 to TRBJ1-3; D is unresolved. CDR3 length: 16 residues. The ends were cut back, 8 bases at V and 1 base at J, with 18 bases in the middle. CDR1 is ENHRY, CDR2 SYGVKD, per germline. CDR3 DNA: TGTGCCATCCAGAGAAACGAGCAGTCGTCTGGAAACACCATATATTTT. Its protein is CAIQRNEQSSGNTIYF.

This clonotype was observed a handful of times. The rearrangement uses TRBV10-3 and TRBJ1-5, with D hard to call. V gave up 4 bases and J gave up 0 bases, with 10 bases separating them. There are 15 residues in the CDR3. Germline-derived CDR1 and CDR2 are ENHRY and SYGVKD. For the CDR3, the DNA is TGTGCCATCAGTGCGGACTTCTATAGCAATCAGCCCCAGCATTTT. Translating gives CAISADFYSNQPQHF.

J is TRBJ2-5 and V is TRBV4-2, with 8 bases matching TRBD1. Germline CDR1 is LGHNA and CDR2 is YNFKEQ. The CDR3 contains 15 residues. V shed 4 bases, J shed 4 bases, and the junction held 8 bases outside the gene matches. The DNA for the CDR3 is TGTGCCAGCAGCCGAACAGGGGGGCCCTCAGAGACCCAGTACTTC. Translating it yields CASSRTGGPSETQYF.

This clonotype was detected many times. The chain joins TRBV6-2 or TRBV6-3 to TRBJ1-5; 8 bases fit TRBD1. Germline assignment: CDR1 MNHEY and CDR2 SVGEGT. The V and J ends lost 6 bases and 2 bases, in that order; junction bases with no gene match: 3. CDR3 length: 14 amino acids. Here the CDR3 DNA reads TGTGCCAGCAGGAGGACAGGGCGCAATCAGCCCCAGCATTTT. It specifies CASRRTGRNQPQHF.

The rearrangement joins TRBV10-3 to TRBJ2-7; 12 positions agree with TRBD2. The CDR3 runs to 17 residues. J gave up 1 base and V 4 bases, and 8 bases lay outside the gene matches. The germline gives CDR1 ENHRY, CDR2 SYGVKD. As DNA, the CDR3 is TGTGCCATCAGTGTCGTGACTAGCGGGAGAGGATCCTACGAGCAGTACTTC. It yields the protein CAISVVTSGRGSYEQYF.

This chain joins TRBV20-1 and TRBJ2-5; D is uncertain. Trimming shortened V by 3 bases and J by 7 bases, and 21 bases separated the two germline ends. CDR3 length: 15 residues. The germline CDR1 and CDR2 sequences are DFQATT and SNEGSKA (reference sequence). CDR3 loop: CSASSLDGAYMTQYF. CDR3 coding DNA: TGCAGTGCTAGTTCGCTGGACGGAGCCTATATGACCCAGTACTTC.

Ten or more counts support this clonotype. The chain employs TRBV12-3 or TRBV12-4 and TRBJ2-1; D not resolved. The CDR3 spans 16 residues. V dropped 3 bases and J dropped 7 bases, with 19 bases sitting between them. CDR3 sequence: CASSFRPKNIANEQFF. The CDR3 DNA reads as TGTGCCAGCAGTTTCCGACCGAAAAACATTGCGAATGAGCAGTTCTTC.

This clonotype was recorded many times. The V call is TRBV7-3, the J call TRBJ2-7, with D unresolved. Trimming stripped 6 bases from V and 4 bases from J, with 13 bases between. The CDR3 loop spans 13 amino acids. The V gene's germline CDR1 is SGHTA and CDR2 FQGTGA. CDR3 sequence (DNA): TGTGCCAGCAGTCCTAACCCTGGATACGAGCAGTACTTC. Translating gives CASSPNPGYEQYF.

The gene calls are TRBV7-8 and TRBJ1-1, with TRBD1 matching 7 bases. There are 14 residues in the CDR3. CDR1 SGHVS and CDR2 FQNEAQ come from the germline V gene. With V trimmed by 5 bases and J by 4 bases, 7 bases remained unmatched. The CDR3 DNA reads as TGTGCCAGCAGCCCATCCCGGGACAGCACTGAAGCTTTCTTT. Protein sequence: CASSPSRDSTEAFF.

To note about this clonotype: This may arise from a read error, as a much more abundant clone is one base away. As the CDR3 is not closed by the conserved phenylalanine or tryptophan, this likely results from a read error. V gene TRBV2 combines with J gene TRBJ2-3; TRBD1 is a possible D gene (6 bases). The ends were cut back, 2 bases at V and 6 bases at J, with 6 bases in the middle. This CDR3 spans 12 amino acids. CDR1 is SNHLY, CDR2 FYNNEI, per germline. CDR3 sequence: CASSEQGDTQYY. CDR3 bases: TGTGCCAGCAGTGAACAGGGGGATACGCAGTATTAT.

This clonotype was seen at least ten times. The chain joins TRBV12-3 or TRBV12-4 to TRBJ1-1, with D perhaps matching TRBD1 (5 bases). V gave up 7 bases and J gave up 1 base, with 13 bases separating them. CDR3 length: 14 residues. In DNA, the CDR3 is TGTGCCAGCAAGGGAGGGGCTGGGAACACTGAAGCTTTCTTT. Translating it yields CASKGGAGNTEAFF.

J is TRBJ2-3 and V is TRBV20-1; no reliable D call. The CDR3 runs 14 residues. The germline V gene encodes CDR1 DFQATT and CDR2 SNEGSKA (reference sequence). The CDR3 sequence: CSSSDPGGADTQYF. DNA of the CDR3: TGCAGCTCCTCGGACCCGGGCGGCGCAGATACGCAGTATTTT.

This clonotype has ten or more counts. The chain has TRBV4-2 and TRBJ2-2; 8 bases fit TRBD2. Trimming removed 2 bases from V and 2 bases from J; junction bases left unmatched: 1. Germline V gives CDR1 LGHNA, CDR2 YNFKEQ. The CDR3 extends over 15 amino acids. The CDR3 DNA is TGTGCCAGCAGCCAACTAGCGGGCAACACCGGGGAGCTGTTTTTT. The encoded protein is CASSQLAGNTGELFF.

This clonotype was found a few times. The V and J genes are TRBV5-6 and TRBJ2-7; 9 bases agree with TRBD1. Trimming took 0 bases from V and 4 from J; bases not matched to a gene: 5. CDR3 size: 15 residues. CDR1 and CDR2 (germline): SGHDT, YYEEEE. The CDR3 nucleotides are TGTGCCAGCAGCTTGGGGTTAGGACAGGGGTACGAGCAGTACTTC. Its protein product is CASSLGLGQGYEQYF. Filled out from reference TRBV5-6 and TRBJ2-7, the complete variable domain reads DAGVTQSPTHLIKTRGQQVTLRCSPKSGHDTVSWYQQALGQGPQFIFQYYEEEERQRGNFPDRFSGHQFPNYSSELNVNALLLGDSALYLCASSLGLGQGYEQYFGPGTRLTVT.

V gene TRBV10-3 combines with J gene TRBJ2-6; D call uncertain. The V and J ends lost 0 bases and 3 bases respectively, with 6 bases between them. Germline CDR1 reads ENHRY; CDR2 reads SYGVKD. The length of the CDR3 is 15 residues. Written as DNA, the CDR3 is TGTGCCATCAGTGAGTCCCGATATGGGGCCAACGTCCTGACTTTC. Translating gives CAISESRYGANVLTF.

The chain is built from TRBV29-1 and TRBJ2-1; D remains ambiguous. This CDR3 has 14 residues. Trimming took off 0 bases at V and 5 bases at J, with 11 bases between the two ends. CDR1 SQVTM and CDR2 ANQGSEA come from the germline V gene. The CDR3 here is CSVEEPPRDNEQFF. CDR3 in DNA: TGCAGCGTTGAAGAGCCTCCTAGAGACAATGAGCAGTTCTTC.

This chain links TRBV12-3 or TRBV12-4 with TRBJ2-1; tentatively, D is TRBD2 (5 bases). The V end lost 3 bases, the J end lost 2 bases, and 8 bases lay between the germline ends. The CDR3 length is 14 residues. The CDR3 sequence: CASSFTGAYNEQFF. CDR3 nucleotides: TGTGCCAGCAGTTTCACCGGGGCCTACAATGAGCAGTTCTTC.

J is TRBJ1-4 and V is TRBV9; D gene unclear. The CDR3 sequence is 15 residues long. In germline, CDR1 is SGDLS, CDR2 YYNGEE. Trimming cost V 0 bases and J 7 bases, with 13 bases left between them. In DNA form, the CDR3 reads TGTGCCAGCAGCGTAGCTAATGGGATTAGTGAAAAACTGTTTTTT. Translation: CASSVANGISEKLFF.

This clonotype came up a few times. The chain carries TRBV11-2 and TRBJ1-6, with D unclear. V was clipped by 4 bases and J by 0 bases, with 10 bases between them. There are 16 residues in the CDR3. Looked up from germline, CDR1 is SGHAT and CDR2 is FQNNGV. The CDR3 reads CASSSPITSYNSPLHF. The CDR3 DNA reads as TGTGCCAGCAGCTCCCCTATTACCTCCTATAATTCACCCCTCCACTTT.